This entry describes one TCR beta chain. Its antigen is unknown. The input lacks base qualities; no much larger clone sits a single base away. Collaborating institutions collected whole blood in K2EDTA tubes following their own protocols. For TCRbeta analysis, collaborator samples were shipped as frozen whole blood, as isolated PBMCs, or as DNA extracted from either sample type. This record belongs to a study of blood T cell repertoires in COVID-19 (dated by TCRdb to between 2020 and 2021). General notes on the study: The collaborator samples originated in the United States, Italy and Spain and spanned the acute and convalescent phases of COVID-19. The prospective study material was composed of cDNA or gDNA derived from T cells, B-cell-depleted T cells, or PBMCs. The dataset comprised deeply sampled blood TCRbeta repertoires from subjects exposed to, actively infected with, or recovered from COVID-19. The repertoires were made available in a free public database intended to serve as a resource for research on the immune response to SARS-CoV-2. Samples were obtained from the ongoing ImmuneRACE study (first 160 participants) and from about 1,300 subjects provided by 6 global collaborators. A de-identified subject ID, COVID-19 status, age in years and sex were almost always included in the sample metadata. Where HLA class I and class II types were available, the types were taken from metadata supplied by the sample provider, not from assay-based typing.

Here V drops 10 bases and J drops 6 bases, and the junction holds 9 bases not matched to any gene. The CDR3 numbers 14 residues from cysteine through phenylalanine. This entry keeps only the CDR3 DNA: 42 bases, framed from base 1. CDR1 and CDR2 were assigned from the germline V gene as MDHEN and SYDVKM. TCRbeta CDR3 regions were amplified from genomic DNA by means of the immunoSEQ Assay, a bias-controlled multiplex PCR. The paper's data handling went like this. The number of nucleated cells in each sample was estimated by amplification of reference gene primers within the assay. Sequence reads were collapsed and filtered to measure the absolute abundance of every unique TCRbeta CDR3 rearrangement. For each sample, productive Simpson clonality was calculated as the square root of Simpson's diversity index across productive rearrangements. As stored in TCRdb, this immuneACCESS dataset retains in-frame rearrangements with V and J assigned. A fraction of the clones does not appear; measured against another copy, unresolved V genes explain less than half of the discrepancy, and the remainder lacks a known reason. The V and J calls and clone size are taken from that table; D and trimming were inferred from the DNA. Within this sample are almost 55,000 clones, with over 75% of them counted one time only. Under 9% of the sample belongs to the ten largest clones.

Points the paper makes about the study in general: The amount of clinical and demographic metadata varied by source and participant and was provided uncurated.

The sequence joins TRBV28 to TRBJ1-6, and TRBD1 aligns with 7 junction nucleotides. This clonotype was sampled from a man in his forties or fifties with active COVID-19. The sequencing input was peripheral blood. The bases are TGTGCCACCCGAGGACAGGTGACTAATTCACCCCTCCACTTT. Protein translation: CATRGQVTNSPLHF.